The sequence of this T cell receptor (beta chain) was determined in a study of blood T cell repertoires in COVID-19. The wider study: Acute and convalescent COVID-19 samples came from the United States, Italy and Spain. PBMCs, B-cell-depleted T cells, or T cells provided the cDNA or gDNA that made up the material.

This CDR3 has 14 amino acids. Germline V gives CDR1 LNHDA, CDR2 SQIVND (reference sequence). Trimming removed 8 bases from V and 3 bases from J, with 14 bases in between. Per the original methods: Amplification of reference gene primers was used by the study to estimate nucleated cell counts. The assay was immunoSEQ multiplex PCR, and TCRdb's table has in-frame clones only and misses some. The V and J calls and clone size come from that table; D and trimming were worked out from the DNA. The sample holds about 200,000 clones, about 88% seen once. The sequence came from a man between 60 and 75 years old with acute or convalescent COVID-19. The rearrangement uses TRBV19 and TRBJ1-3; D is perhaps TRBD1 (6 bases). Sequences were obtained from peripheral blood. The CDR3 sequence: CASRGGSLGNTIYF. The CDR3 DNA sequence: TGTGCCAGTCGAGGGGGTAGTCTTGGAAACACCATATATTTT.